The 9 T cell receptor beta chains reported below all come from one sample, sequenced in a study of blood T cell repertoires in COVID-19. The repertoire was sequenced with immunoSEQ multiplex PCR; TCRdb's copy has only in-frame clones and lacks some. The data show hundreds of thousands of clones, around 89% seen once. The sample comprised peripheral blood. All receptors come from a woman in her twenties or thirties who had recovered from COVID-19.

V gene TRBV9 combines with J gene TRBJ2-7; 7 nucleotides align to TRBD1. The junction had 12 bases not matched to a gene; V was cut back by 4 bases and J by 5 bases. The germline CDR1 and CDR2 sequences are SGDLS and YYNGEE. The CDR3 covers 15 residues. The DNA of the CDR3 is TGTGCCAGCAGCCCACGACAGGGTACTATGGACGAGCAGTACTTC. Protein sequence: CASSPRQGTMDEQYF.

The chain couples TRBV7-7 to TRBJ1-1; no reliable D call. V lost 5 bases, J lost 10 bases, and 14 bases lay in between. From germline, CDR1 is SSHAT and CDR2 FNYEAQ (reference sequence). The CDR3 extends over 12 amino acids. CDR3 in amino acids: CASSPGNGLAFF. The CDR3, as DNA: TGTGCCAGCAGCCCCGGCAACGGACTAGCTTTCTTT.

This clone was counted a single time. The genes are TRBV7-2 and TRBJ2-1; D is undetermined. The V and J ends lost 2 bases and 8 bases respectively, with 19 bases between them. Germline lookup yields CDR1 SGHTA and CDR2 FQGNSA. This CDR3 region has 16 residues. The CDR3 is CASSLQTLSLLYEQFF. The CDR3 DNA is TGTGCCAGCAGCTTACAGACTCTGAGTCTTTTGTATGAGCAGTTCTTC.

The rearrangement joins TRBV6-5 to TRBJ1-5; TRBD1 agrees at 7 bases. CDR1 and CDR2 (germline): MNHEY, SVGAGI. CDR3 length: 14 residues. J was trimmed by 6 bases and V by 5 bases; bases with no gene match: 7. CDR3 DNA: TGTGCCAGCAGTCTGACAGGGAGGTTTCAGCCCCAGCATTTT. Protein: CASSLTGRFQPQHF.

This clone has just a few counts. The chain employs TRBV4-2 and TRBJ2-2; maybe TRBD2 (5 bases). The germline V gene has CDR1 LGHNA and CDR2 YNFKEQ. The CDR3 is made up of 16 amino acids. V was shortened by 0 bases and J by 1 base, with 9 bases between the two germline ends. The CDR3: CASSQDVAGNTGELFF. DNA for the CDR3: TGTGCCAGCAGCCAAGATGTCGCGGGGAACACCGGGGAGCTGTTTTTT.

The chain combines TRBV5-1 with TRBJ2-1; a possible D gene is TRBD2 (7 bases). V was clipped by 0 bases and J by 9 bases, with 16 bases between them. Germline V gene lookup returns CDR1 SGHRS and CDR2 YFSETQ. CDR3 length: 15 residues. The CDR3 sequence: CASSLGQAGVIEQFF. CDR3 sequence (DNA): TGCGCCAGCAGCTTGGGACAGGCGGGGGTAATTGAGCAGTTCTTC.

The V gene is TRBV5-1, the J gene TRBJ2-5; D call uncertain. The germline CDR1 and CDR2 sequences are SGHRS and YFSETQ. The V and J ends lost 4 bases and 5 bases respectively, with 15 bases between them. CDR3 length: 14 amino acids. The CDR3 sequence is CASSGAGVYETQYF. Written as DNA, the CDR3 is TGCGCCAGCAGCGGAGCCGGAGTATATGAGACCCAGTACTTC.

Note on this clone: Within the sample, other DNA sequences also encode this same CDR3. CDR3 in amino acids: CASSLRQANQPQHF. CDR3 coding DNA: TGTGCCAGCAGCCTCCGACAGGCGAATCAGCCCCAGCATTTT. The J gene is TRBJ1-5, the V gene TRBV7-2; TRBD1 is a possible D gene (6 bases). The germline V gene has CDR1 SGHTA and CDR2 FQGNSA. V was trimmed by 5 bases and J by 4 bases, leaving 12 bases between them. The CDR3 has 14 residues. Variable domain in full (rest from reference TRBV7-2 and TRBJ1-5): GAGVSQSPSNKVTEKGKDVELRCDPISGHTALYWYRQSLGQGLEFLIYFQGNSAPDKSGLPSDRFSAERTGGSVSTLTIQRTQQEDSAVYLCASSLRQANQPQHFGDGTRLSIL.

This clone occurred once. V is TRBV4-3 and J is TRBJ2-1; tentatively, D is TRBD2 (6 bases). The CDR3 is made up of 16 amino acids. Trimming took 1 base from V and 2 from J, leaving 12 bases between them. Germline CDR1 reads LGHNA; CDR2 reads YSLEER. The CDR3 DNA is TGCGCCAGCAGCCAAGCGAGGGGACTTGCCTACAATGAGCAGTTCTTC. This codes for CASSQARGLAYNEQFF.